Listed below are T cell receptor beta chains from one sample, sequenced in a study of T-cell reconstitution after alpha-beta-depleted transplantation in children. MiXCR, applied by TCRdb to the PCR reads, yields one record per CDR3 protein. The sample holds 150,000 to 250,000 distinct CDR3 sequences, about 15% seen once. The sample consisted of PBMCs from the stem cell graft donor, taken from the stem cell graft. These receptors were obtained from a human donor who donated a stem cell graft to a child with acute lymphoblastic leukemia. Each CDR3 is given with its conserved first and last residue. Fields, in order: clone size, J gene, V gene, D gene, CDR3 protein, CDR3 DNA. D genes are given only for firm matches. The size field is filled for only some rows; it gives once, few, many or a size class.

>few|TRBJ2-7|TRBV28|TRBD2
CASSPGLAGYEQYF
TGTGCCAGCAGTCCCGGACTAGCGGGCTACGAGCAGTACTTC
>many|TRBJ2-1|TRBV10-3|NA
CAISEEEGSYNEQFF
TGTGCCATCAGTGAGGAGGAAGGGTCCTACAATGAGCAGTTCTTC
>many|TRBJ2-4|TRBV5-6|NA
CASSGMPAVAKNIQYF
TGTGCCAGCAGCGGGATGCCGGCGGTAGCCAAAAACATTCAGTACTTC
>many|TRBJ2-3|TRBV10-3|NA
CAISESGLSAVRTQYF
TGTGCCATCAGTGAGTCAGGACTGTCTGCGGTTCGGACGCAGTATTTT
>many|TRBJ1-6|TRBV12-3/TRBV12-4|NA
CASSTGQYNSPLHF
TGTGCCAGCAGTACAGGACAATATAATTCACCCCTCCACTTT
>many|TRBJ2-1|TRBV20-1|NA
CSASIRSISYNEQFF
TGCAGTGCTAGTATCCGCAGCATCTCCTACAATGAGCAGTTCTTC
>many|TRBJ2-1|TRBV24-1|NA
CATSDPRGEAPNNEQFF
TGTGCCACCAGTGATCCCCGAGGGGAGGCCCCCAACAATGAGCAGTTCTTC
>NA|TRBJ2-1|TRBV27|TRBD2
CASSFLAGVANEQFF
TGTGCCAGCAGTTTCTTAGCGGGAGTGGCGAATGAGCAGTTCTTC
>many|TRBJ1-1|TRBV20-1|NA
CSATRTGRGTEAFF
TGCAGTGCTACCCGTACAGGGCGCGGCACTGAAGCTTTCTTT
>many|TRBJ2-7|TRBV7-2|NA
CASSLAWQGFLYEQYF
TGTGCCAGCAGCTTAGCGTGGCAGGGTTTTCTCTACGAGCAGTACTTC
>many|TRBJ1-1|TRBV27|NA
CASSLGVAMNTEAFF
TGTGCCAGCAGTTTGGGGGTGGCTATGAACACTGAAGCTTTCTTT
>many|TRBJ2-5|TRBV25-1|NA
CASSPSGSVTETQYF
TGTGCCAGCAGTCCAAGCGGTAGCGTAACAGAGACCCAGTACTTC
>many|TRBJ2-3|TRBV4-1|TRBD2
CASSQPTSGRAGDTQYF
TGCGCCAGCAGCCAACCGACTAGCGGGAGGGCCGGAGATACGCAGTATTTT